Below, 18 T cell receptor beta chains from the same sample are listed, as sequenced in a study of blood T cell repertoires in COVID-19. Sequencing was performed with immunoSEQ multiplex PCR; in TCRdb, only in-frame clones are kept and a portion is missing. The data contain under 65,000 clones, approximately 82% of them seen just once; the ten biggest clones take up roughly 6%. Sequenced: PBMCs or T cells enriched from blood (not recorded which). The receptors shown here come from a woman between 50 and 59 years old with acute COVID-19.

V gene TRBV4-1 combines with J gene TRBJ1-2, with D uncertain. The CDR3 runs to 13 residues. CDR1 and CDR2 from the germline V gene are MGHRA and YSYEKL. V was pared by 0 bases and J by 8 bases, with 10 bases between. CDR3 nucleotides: TGCGCCAGCAGCCAAGATCTTTGGCAAGGCTACACCTTC. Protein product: CASSQDLWQGYTF.

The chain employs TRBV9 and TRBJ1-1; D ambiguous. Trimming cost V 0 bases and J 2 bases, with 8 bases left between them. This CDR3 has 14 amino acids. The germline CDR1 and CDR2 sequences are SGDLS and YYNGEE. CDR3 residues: CASSVGGDNTEAFF. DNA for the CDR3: TGTGCCAGCAGCGTAGGGGGAGATAACACTGAAGCTTTCTTT.

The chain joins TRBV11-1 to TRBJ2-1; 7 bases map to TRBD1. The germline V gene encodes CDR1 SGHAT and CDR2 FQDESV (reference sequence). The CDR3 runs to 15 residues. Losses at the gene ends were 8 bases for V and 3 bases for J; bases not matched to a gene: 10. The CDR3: CASGPRDRVYNEQFF. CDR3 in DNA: TGTGCCAGCGGGCCCCGAGACAGGGTCTACAATGAGCAGTTCTTC.

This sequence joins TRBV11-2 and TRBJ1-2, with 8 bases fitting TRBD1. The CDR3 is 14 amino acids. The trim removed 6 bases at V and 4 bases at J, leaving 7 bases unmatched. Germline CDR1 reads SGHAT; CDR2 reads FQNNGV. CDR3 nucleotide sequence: TGTGCCAGCAGATACCTCACAGGGGGCTATGGCTACACCTTC. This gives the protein CASRYLTGGYGYTF. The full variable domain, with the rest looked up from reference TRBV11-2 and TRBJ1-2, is EAGVAQSPRYKIIEKRQSVAFWCNPISGHATLYWYQQILGQGPKLLIQFQNNGVVDDSQLPKDRFSAERLKGVDSTLKIQPAKLEDSAVYLCASRYLTGGYGYTFGSGTRLTVV.

This chain's CDR3 is CASSFGGSLDEQFF. The CDR3 nucleotides read TGTGCCAGCAGCTTCGGCGGGTCTTTGGATGAGCAGTTCTTC. The V call is TRBV7-6, the J call TRBJ2-1; D possibly corresponds to TRBD2 (5 bases). Germline V gene data show CDR1 as SGHVS and CDR2 as FNYEAQ. The V and J ends lost 3 bases and 8 bases respectively, with 14 bases between them. CDR3 size: 14 residues. The full variable domain, in which reference TRBV7-6 and TRBJ2-1 provide the parts outside the CDR3, is GAGVSQSPRYKVTKRGQDVALRCDPISGHVSLYWYRQALGQGPEFLTYFNYEAQQDKSGLPNDRFSAERPEGSISTLTIQRTEQRDSAMYRCASSFGGSLDEQFFGPGTRLTVL.

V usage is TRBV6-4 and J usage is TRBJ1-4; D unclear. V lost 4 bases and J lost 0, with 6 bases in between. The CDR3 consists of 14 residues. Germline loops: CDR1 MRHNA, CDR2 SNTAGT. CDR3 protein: CASSGQATNEKLFF. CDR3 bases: TGTGCCAGCAGTGGACAAGCAACTAATGAAAAACTGTTTTTT.

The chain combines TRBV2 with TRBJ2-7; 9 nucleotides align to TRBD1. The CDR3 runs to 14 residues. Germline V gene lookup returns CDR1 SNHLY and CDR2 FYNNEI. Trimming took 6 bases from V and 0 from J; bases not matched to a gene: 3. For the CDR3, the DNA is TGTGCCAGCAGGACAGGGGGTCACTCCTACGAGCAGTACTTC. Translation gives CASRTGGHSYEQYF.

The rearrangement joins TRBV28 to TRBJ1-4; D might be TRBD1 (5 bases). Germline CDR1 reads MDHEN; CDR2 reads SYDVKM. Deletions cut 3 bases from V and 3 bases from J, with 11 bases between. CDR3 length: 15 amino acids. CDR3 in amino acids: CASSFWGAANEKLFF. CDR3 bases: TGTGCCAGCAGTTTCTGGGGCGCAGCTAATGAAAAACTGTTTTTT.

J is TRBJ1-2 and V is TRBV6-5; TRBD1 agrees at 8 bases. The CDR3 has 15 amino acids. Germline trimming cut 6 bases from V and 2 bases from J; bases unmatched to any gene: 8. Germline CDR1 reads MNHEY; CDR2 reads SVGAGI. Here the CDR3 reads CASRPQGQGNYGYTF. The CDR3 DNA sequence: TGTGCCAGCAGGCCACAAGGACAGGGAAACTATGGCTACACCTTC.

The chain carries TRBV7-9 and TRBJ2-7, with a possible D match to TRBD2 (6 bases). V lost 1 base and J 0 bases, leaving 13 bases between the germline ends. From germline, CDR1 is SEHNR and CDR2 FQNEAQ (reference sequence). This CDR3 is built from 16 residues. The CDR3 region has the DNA TGTGCCAGCAGCTTAGGGAGGGACCGCAACTCCTACGAGCAGTACTTC. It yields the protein CASSLGRDRNSYEQYF. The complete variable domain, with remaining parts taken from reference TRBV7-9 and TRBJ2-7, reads DTGVSQNPRHKITKRGQNVTFRCDPISEHNRLYWYRQTLGQGPEFLTYFQNEAQLEKSRLLSDRFSAERPKGSFSTLEIQRTEQGDSAMYLCASSLGRDRNSYEQYFGPGTRLTVT.

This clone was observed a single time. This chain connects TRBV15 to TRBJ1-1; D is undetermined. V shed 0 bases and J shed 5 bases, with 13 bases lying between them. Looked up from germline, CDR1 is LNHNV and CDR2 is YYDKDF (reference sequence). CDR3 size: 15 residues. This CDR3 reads CATSRDFRSGTEAFF. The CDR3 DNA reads TGTGCCACCAGCAGAGATTTCAGGAGCGGGACTGAAGCTTTCTTT.

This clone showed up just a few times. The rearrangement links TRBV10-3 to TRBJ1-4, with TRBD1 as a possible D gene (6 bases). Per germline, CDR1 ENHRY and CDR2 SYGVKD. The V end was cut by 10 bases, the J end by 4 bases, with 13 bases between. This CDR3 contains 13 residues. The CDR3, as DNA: TGTGCCACCCAAGGGGGTCTTAATGAAAAACTGTTTTTT. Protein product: CATQGGLNEKLFF.

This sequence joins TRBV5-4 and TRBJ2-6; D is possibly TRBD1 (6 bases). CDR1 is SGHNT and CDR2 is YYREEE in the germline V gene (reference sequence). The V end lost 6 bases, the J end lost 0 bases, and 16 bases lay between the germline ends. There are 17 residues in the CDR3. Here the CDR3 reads CASTYRVLSSGANVLTF. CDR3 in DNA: TGTGCCAGCACCTACAGGGTACTGAGCTCTGGGGCCAACGTCCTGACTTTC.

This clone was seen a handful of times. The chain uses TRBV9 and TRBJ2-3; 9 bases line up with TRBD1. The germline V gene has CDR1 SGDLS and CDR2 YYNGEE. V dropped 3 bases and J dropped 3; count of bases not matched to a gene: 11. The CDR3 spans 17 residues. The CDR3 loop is CASSAQVGQGLTDTQYF. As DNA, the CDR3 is TGTGCCAGCAGCGCCCAAGTAGGACAGGGGCTAACAGATACGCAGTATTTT.

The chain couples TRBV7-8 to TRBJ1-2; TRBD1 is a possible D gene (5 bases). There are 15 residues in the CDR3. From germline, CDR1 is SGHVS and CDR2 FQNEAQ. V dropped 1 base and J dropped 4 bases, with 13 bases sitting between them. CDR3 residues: CASSLGQGGVYGYTF. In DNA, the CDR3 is TGTGCCAGCAGCTTAGGTCAGGGAGGGGTCTATGGCTACACCTTC.

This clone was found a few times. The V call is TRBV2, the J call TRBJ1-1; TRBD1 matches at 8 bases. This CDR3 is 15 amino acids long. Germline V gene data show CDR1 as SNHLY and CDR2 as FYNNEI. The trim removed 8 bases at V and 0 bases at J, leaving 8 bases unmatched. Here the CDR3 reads CASHRGVAMNTEAFF. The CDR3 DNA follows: TGTGCCAGCCACAGGGGGGTAGCGATGAACACTGAAGCTTTCTTT.

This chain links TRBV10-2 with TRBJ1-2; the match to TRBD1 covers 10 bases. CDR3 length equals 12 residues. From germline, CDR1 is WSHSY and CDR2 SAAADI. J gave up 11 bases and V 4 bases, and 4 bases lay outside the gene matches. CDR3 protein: CASSAGQGGYTF. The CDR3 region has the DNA TGCGCCAGCAGTGCAGGACAGGGGGGTTACACCTTC.

The CDR3 sequence: CASSPEGGNTGELFF. The CDR3 DNA reads TGTGCCAGCTCACCAGAAGGGGGAAACACCGGGGAGCTGTTTTTT. This sequence joins TRBV18 and TRBJ2-2, with a possible D match to TRBD1 (6 bases). CDR3 length: 15 amino acids. V gave up 2 bases and J gave up 2 bases, with 9 bases separating them. CDR1 KGHSH and CDR2 LQKENI come from the germline V gene.